This T cell receptor beta chain appears in the sequencing data of a study of cytomegalovirus exposure and HLA in healthy donors. Findings and caveats of the study: In a later analysis, specific HLA alleles were associated with 15,000 to 20,000 TCR beta sequences at a 0.05 false discovery rate. A cluster of highly shared sequence variants was likely a sequencing artifact.

Germline assignment: CDR1 SGHVS and CDR2 FQNEAQ. The length of the CDR3 is 14 residues. Trimming left V 1 base short and J 3 bases short, with 10 bases between. Points on this clone: Its antigen is not known.

Donors in the study were healthy people who gave bone marrow. Primers: 60 Vbeta forward and 13 Jbeta reverse. Produced via immunoSEQ multiplex PCR; TCRdb's table is partial and in-frame only. The sample holds 160,000 or so clones, about three quarters seen once. Sample: PBMCs. The gene calls are TRBV7-8 and TRBJ2-7, with D uncertain. The receptor comes from a middle-aged man in good health and CMV-seronegative. CDR3 nucleotide sequence: TGTGCCAGCAGCTTAGGAGTTAGCAGCTACGAGCAGTACTTC. As protein: CASSLGVSSYEQYF.